This record concerns one T cell receptor beta chain sequence. Its binding antigen is unknown. Base-call qualities are not available, and no considerably larger clone is one nucleotide away. From cysteine to phenylalanine, the CDR3 is 15 amino acids long. Of the read, only the CDR3 DNA is kept; its 45 bases are in frame from base 1. V is reduced by 0 bases and J by 7 bases, leaving a spacing of 17 bases between them. From the germline V gene, CDR1 is SGHRS and CDR2 is YFSETQ. This sample stems from a study of T cells after yellow fever vaccination (dated by TCRdb to between 2017 and 2020). Concerning the study at large: Libraries from fractions with low cell numbers were prepared with the SMART-Seq v4 Ultra Low Input RNA kit. To follow T-cell clones before and after primary and booster YFV17D yellow fever vaccination, bulk TCR alpha and beta repertoires were sequenced over time. Blood samples were taken at several timepoints before and after primary and secondary immunization, and bulk PBMC replicates and cell subsets were isolated. The cohort comprised two healthy male donors, one aged 18 to 30 and one aged 30 to 40 years.

Synthesis of TCR cDNA relied on 5'RACE template switching, a step that introduced a universal primer site along with unique molecular identifiers. cDNA synthesis was primed from both the TCR alpha and TCR beta constant segments. Two PCR steps were used to amplify libraries, with sample barcodes and sequencing adapters being added in the second step. Sequencing of libraries was done on Illumina HiSeq 2500 (2x100 bp) or NovaSeq (2x150 bp). In the authors' own workflow: MIGEC handled demultiplexing of reads and collapsing into UMI consensus sequences, while MiXCR performed V(D)J alignment. Vaccine-responding clonotypes were defined with edgeR using replicate PBMC samples, requiring FDR below 0.01 and a log2 fold change above 5 up to day 15. Bulk clonotypes were assigned CD4 or CD8 identity according to which sequenced CD4 or CD8 repertoire held them at higher abundance. TCRdb applied fastp at Q25 and MiXCR to the public reads, then kept only in-frame beta chains. Under each unique CDR3 protein, matching rows form one entry showing the most common genes and DNA. In this record, the V and J calls reflect TCRdb's handling and not the investigators' own analysis. The sample data list almost 600,000 distinct CDR3 sequences, and less than 15% of these were observed just once. The top ten hold over 12% of the sample.

The full study reports these points: Compared with the primary T-cell response, the secondary T-cell response was faster but weaker, reaching its peak on day 5 rather than on day 15. Computational filtering was required because FACS-sorted repertoires could contain abundant contaminating clonotypes from the bulk population. A small share of clonotypes occurred in both CD4 and CD8 compartments, likely arising from convergent recombination. Because only a couple of donors were included in the study, the extent to which the findings can be generalized is limited. Most clones expanded after primary vaccination were re-detected after the booster (96% of CD4 and 88% of CD8), suggesting broad memory maintenance.

The intended sense of this specimen's treatment or condition label: live attenuated yellow fever vaccine strain. Two biological replicates of bulk PBMCs were collected at each blood-draw timepoint. PBMCs were isolated from peripheral blood using a standard Ficoll-Paque protocol. TriZol was used to extract RNA from bulk PBMCs, from CD4 and CD8 fractions, and from dextramer-positive and dextramer-negative fractions. This sequence was found in a man younger than 45 who received the YFV17D yellow fever vaccine. The chain links TRBV5-1 with TRBJ2-7, with the D assignment possibly TRBD1 or TRBD2, given 5 matching bases for each. The input for sequencing was PBMCs, taken on the day of the yellow fever booster vaccination. The CDR3 protein: CASSLARAVSGEQYF. Read as DNA, the sequence is TGCGCCAGCAGCTTGGCCAGGGCGGTATCGGGGGAGCAGTACTTC.